A selection of T cell receptor beta chains follows, all from one sample in a study of T-cell reconstitution after alpha-beta-depleted transplantation in children. Each CDR3 protein gets one entry after TCRdb re-called the PCR reads with MiXCR. The table has 780,000 or so distinct CDR3 sequences, around 17% seen once. Sequencing used PBMCs, mostly from graft donor cells, obtained 360 days after TCRalphabeta/CD19-depleted stem cell transplant. Receptors originate from a male patient younger than 18 who had a stem cell transplant for acute lymphoblastic leukemia, so the T cells may come from the graft donor. The CDR3 runs from the conserved cysteine through the conserved F or W. Each record gives: V gene, J gene, CDR3 protein.

v_call: TRBV20-1; j_call: TRBJ2-7; cdr3_aa: CSATDSPYEQYF
v_call: TRBV15; j_call: TRBJ1-1; cdr3_aa: CATRIPRTEAFF
v_call: TRBV7-3; j_call: TRBJ2-2; cdr3_aa: CASSLKRTSGSSGELFF
v_call: TRBV19; j_call: TRBJ1-5; cdr3_aa: CASSITRMWQPQHF
v_call: TRBV6-1; j_call: TRBJ1-2; cdr3_aa: CASSEALTGYGYTF
v_call: TRBV5-1; j_call: TRBJ2-5; cdr3_aa: CASSLPWGLFQETQYF
v_call: TRBV9; j_call: TRBJ2-1; cdr3_aa: CASSVVGGLGGINEQFF
v_call: TRBV30; j_call: TRBJ2-7; cdr3_aa: CAWSAGTSGGYEQYF
v_call: TRBV18; j_call: TRBJ2-7; cdr3_aa: CASSRTDGVRDEQYF
v_call: TRBV20-1; j_call: TRBJ1-3; cdr3_aa: CSARDPRDRGNTIYF
v_call: TRBV5-1; j_call: TRBJ2-1; cdr3_aa: CASSVGQTYNEQFF
v_call: TRBV5-1; j_call: TRBJ2-3; cdr3_aa: CASSPPVSSGSDTQYF
v_call: TRBV20-1; j_call: TRBJ1-2; cdr3_aa: CSATDNSYGYTF
v_call: TRBV5-1; j_call: TRBJ2-1; cdr3_aa: CASSLSGGSTFIEQFF
v_call: TRBV5-1; j_call: TRBJ2-7; cdr3_aa: CASSSLTGSGYEQYF
v_call: TRBV21-1; j_call: TRBJ2-7; cdr3_aa: CASSKARTTSSYEQYF
v_call: TRBV10-3; j_call: TRBJ2-1; cdr3_aa: CAIRGQGAANEQFF
v_call: TRBV4-1; j_call: TRBJ2-2; cdr3_aa: CASSQYTGGTGLTGELFF
v_call: TRBV11-3; j_call: TRBJ1-1; cdr3_aa: CASSFFQGMAFF
v_call: TRBV12-3/TRBV12-4; j_call: TRBJ2-5; cdr3_aa: CASAGFGTQYF
v_call: TRBV27; j_call: TRBJ2-1; cdr3_aa: CASSWSRDNEQFF
v_call: TRBV5-1; j_call: TRBJ2-7; cdr3_aa: CASSFLGASSYEQYF